This TCR beta chain was profiled in a study of Ad26.COV2.S vaccination and SARS-CoV-2 variants. Study-level background: Among those in the COV1001 Ad26.COV2.S trial arm was the donor. Study results and limitations: Vaccine and placebo groups showed comparable non-spike TCR breadth.

About this clone itself: The antigen remains undetermined.

Treatment reported: approximately 18 received Ad26.COV2.S at low or high dose, single or two shots; about 5 received placebo; per-sample allocation not given. Each sample was drawn 63 days after the first injection (of vaccine or placebo). Produced via immunoSEQ multiplex PCR; TCRdb's table is partial and in-frame only. The data contain roughly 410,000 clones, around four fifths of them singletons. V gave up 2 bases and J gave up 6 bases, with 11 bases separating them. The CDR3 runs 13 residues. Germline loops: CDR1 SGHDT, CDR2 YYEEEE. The starting material was peripheral blood, obtained in a trial of Ad26.COV2.S vaccine versus placebo. The chain employs TRBV5-6 and TRBJ2-5; no firm D call. This clonotype was sampled from a person aged 18-60 years who received the Ad26.COV2.S COVID-19 vaccine or a placebo. The CDR3 loop reads CASSFQYSQTQYF. In DNA form, the CDR3 reads TGTGCCAGCAGCTTTCAATATAGCCAGACCCAGTACTTC.